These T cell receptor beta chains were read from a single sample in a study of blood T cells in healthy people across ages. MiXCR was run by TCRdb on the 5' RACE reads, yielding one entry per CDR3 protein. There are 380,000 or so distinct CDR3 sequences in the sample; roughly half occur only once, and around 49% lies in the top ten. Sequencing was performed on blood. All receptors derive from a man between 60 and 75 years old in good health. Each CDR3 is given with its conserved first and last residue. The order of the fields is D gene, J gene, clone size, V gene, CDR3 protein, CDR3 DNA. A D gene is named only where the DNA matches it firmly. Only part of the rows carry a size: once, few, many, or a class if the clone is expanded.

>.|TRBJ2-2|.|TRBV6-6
CASSYVGQNTGELFF
TGTGCCAGCAGTTACGTCGGACAGAACACCGGGGAGCTGTTTTTT
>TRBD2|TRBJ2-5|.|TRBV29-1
CSSHGLAGGQETQYF
TGCAGCTCACACGGACTAGCGGGAGGGCAAGAGACCCAGTACTTC
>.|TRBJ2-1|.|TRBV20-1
CSARAGVDSSYEQYF
TGCAGTGCTAGAGCGGGGGTCGATAGCTCCTACGAGCAGTATTTC
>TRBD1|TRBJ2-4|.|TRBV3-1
CASSRSRDRSNIRYF
TGTGCCAGCAGCCGTAGTCGGGACAGGTCGAACATTCGGTACTTC
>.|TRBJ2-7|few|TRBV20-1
CSARNTPYEQYF
TGCAGTGCTAGGAATACCCCCTACGAGCAGTACTTC
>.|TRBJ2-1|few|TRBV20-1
CSARVQGPSYNEQFF
TGCAGTGCTAGAGTTCAGGGGCCTTCCTACAATGAGCAGTTCTTC
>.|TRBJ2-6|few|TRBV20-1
CSARGGVGANVLTF
TGCAGTGCTAGAGGGGGGGTTGGGGCCAACGTCCTGACTTTC
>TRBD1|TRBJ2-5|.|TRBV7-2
CASSFTTGAQETQYF
TGTGCCAGCAGCTTCACGACAGGGGCACAGGAGACCCAGTACTTC
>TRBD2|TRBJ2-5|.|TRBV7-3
CASSLLAGSWETQYF
TGTGCCAGCAGCTTACTAGCGGGGAGTTGGGAGACCCAGTACTTC
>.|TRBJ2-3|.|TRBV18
CASLSQTTDTQYF
TGTGCCAGCTTATCCCAGACCACAGATACGCAGTATTTT
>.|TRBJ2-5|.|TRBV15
CATSSGDTNQETQYF
TGTGCCACCAGCAGCGGAGACACAAACCAAGAGACCCAGTACTTC
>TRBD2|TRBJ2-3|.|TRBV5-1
CASSLGNGGSTDTQYF
TGCGCCAGCAGCTTGGGCAACGGGGGGAGCACAGATACGCAGTATTTT
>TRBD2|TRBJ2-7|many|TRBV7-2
CASSLRAGGRYEQYF
TGTGCCAGCAGCTTAAGGGCGGGAGGAAGGTACGAGCAGTACTTC
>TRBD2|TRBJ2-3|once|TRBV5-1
CASSLVKRGTGTDTQYF
TGCGCCAGCAGCTTGGTGAAGCGGGGGACGGGCACAGATACGCAGTATTTT
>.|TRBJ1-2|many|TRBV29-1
CSAMTAFGGYTF
TGCAGCGCGATGACAGCTTTTGGGGGCTACACCTTC
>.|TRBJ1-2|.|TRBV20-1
CSARDRAASGDFGYTF
TGCAGTGCTAGAGATCGGGCCGCCTCGGGGGACTTTGGCTACACCTTC
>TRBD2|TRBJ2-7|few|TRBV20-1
CSITNSGGTNYEQYF
TGCAGCATTACTAATTCGGGGGGGACTAACTACGAGCAGTACTTC
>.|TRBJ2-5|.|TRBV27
CASRKDGGIGYSEQYF
TGTGCCAGCAGGAAAGATGGGGGCATAGGCTACAGTGAGCAGTACTTC
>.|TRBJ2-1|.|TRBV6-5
CASRADRSSYNEQFF
TGTGCCAGCAGAGCAGATAGGAGCTCCTACAATGAGCAGTTCTTC
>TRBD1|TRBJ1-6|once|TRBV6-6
CASSYGTGYNSPLHF
TGTGCCAGCAGTTACGGGACAGGATATAATTCACCCCTCCACTTT
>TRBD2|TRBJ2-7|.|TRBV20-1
CSAIGTSGRASYEQYF
TGCAGTGCCATCGGGACTAGCGGCCGGGCTTCCTACGAGCAGTACTTC
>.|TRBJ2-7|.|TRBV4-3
CASSRELTGPYEQYF
TGCGCCAGCAGCCGTGAGCTGACAGGTCCCTACGAGCAGTACTTC
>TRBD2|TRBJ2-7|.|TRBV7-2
CASSPTLSAGDLYEQYF
TGTGCCAGCAGCCCCACCTTATCGGCGGGGGATCTCTACGAGCAGTACTTC
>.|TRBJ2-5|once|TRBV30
CAWSTSMGETQYF
TGTGCCTGGAGTACCAGTATGGGGGAGACCCAGTACTTC
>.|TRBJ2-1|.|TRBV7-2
CASSSPRFYNEQFF
TGTGCCAGCAGCTCACCCCGGTTCTACAATGAGCAGTTCTTC
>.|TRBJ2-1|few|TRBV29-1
CSVPGHVLRSEQFF
TGCAGCGTTCCTGGCCATGTATTAAGGTCGGAGCAGTTCTTC
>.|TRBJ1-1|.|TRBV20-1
CSARRRQGRTEAFF
TGCAGTGCTAGGAGGCGGCAGGGGAGGACTGAAGCTTTCTTT
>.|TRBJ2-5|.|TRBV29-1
CSVEGVRATQYF
TGCAGCGTTGAGGGAGTCCGGGCGACCCAGTACTTC
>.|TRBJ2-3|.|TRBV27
CASSPKWPGGTQYF
TGTGCCAGCAGTCCGAAATGGCCGGGCGGGACGCAGTATTTT
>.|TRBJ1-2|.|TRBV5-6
CASSYRKNYGYTF
TGTGCCAGCAGCTACCGGAAGAACTATGGCTACACCTTC
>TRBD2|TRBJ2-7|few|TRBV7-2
CASSTPGTSGGISNEQYF
TGTGCCAGCAGCACCCCCGGGACTAGCGGGGGCATTAGCAACGAGCAGTACTTC
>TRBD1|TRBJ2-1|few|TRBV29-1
CSVGTRDRYNEQFF
TGCAGCGTTGGAACCCGGGACAGATACAATGAGCAGTTCTTC
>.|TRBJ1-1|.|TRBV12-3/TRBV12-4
CASSRKGPAFF
TGTGCCAGCAGCAGGAAAGGCCCAGCTTTCTTT
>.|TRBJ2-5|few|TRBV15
CATSRDVGETQYF
TGTGCCACCAGCAGAGATGTGGGGGAGACCCAGTACTTC
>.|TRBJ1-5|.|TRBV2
CASSKARRVNQPQHF
TGTGCCAGCAGTAAAGCTAGACGCGTCAATCAGCCCCAGCATTTT
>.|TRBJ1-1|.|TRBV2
CASSEREGDTEAFF
TGTGCCAGTAGTGAAAGGGAGGGGGACACTGAAGCTTTCTTT
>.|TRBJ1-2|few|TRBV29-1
CSVDGWYYGYTF
TGCAGCGTTGATGGGTGGTACTATGGCTACACCTTC
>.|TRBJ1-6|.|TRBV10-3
CAISDSRILNSPLHF
TGTGCCATCAGTGACTCCAGGATCCTCAATTCACCCCTCCACTTT
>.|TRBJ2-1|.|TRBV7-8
CASSLKWEIIYNEQFF
TGTGCCAGCAGCTTAAAGTGGGAGATCATCTACAATGAGCAGTTCTTC
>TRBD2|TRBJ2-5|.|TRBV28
CASSRASGPLGETQYF
TGTGCCAGCAGTCGGGCTAGCGGACCTCTGGGAGAGACCCAGTACTTC
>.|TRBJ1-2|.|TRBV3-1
CASSHGQAYGYTF
TGTGCCAGCAGCCATGGACAAGCCTATGGCTACACCTTC
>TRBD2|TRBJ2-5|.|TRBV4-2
CASSQGTSGRDETQYF
TGTGCCAGCAGCCAAGGGACTAGCGGGAGGGACGAGACCCAGTACTTC
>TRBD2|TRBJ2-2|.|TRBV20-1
CSATERGARTGELFF
TGCAGTGCTACAGAGCGGGGAGCACGGACCGGGGAGCTGTTTTTT
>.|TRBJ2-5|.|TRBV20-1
CSARVTNKETQYF
TGCAGTGCTAGAGTGACTAATAAAGAGACCCAGTACTTC
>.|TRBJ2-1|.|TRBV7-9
CASSPTIRTNNEQFF
TGTGCCAGCAGCCCCACCATCCGGACGAACAATGAGCAGTTCTTC
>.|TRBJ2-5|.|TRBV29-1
CSVAEGTETQETQYF
TGCAGCGTCGCTGAGGGGACCGAAACCCAAGAGACCCAGTACTTC
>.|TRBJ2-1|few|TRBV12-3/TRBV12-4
CASSRRNPRGVEQFF
TGTGCCAGCAGTCGCCGCAACCCCAGGGGGGTGGAGCAGTTCTTC
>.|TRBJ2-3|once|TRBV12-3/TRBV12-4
CASSLTGSTQYF
TGTGCCAGCAGTTTAACAGGGAGTACGCAGTATTTT
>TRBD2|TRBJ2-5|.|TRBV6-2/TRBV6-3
CATRTSGRGETQYF
TGTGCCACAAGGACTAGCGGGAGAGGAGAGACCCAGTACTTC
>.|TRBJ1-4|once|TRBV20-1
CSARDRETNEKLFF
TGCAGTGCTAGAGACAGGGAAACTAATGAAAAACTGTTTTTT
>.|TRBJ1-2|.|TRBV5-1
CASSPDRPPPGYTF
TGCGCCAGCAGCCCAGACAGGCCACCTCCTGGCTACACCTTC
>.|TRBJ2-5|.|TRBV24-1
CATSDKWVAGVQETQYF
TGTGCCACCAGTGATAAATGGGTGGCAGGGGTGCAAGAGACCCAGTACTTC
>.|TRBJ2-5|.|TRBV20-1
CSADDGTQKGTQYF
TGCAGTGCCGACGATGGGACTCAAAAGGGGACCCAGTACTTC